This T cell receptor beta chain was captured by sequencing in a study of blood T cell repertoires in COVID-19. Authors' data handling: For nucleated cells, counts were estimated from reference gene primer amplification. Libraries were prepared by immunoSEQ multiplex PCR; TCRdb keeps only in-frame clonotypes and omits some of them. That table supplies the V and J calls and clone size; D and trimming were determined from the DNA. The top ten clones hold around 8% of a sample with about 150,000 clones, 70% to 90% of them seen once. The CDR3 sequence is 17 residues long. Per the germline V gene, CDR1 is SEHNR and CDR2 is FQNEAQ (reference sequence). V dropped 1 base and J dropped 9 bases, with 22 bases sitting between them.

V gene TRBV7-9 combines with J gene TRBJ2-1; perhaps TRBD2 as D (5 bases). This TCR was sampled from a woman aged 55-69 years with COVID-19, enrolled during active disease. Sample: peripheral blood. The CDR3 is CASSLGVKADGGGEQFF. The CDR3 nucleotides read TGTGCCAGCAGCTTAGGAGTTAAGGCCGATGGTGGAGGTGAGCAGTTCTTC.